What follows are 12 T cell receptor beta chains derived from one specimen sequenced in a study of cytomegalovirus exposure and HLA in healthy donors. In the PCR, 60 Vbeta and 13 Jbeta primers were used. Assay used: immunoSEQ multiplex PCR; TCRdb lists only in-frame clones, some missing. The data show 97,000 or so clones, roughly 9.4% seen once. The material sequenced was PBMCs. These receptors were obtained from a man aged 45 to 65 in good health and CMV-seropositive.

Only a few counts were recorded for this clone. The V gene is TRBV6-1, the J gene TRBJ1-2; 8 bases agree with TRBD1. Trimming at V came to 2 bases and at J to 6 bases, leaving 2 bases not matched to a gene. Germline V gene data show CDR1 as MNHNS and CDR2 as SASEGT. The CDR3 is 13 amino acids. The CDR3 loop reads CASSEQGANGYTF. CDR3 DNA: TGTGCCAGCAGTGAACAGGGGGCAAATGGCTACACCTTC.

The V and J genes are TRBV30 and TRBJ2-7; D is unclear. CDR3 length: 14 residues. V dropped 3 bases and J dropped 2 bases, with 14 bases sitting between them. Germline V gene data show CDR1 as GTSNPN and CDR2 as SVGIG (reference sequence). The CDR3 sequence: CAWRTVTTTYEQYF. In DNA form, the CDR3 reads TGTGCCTGGAGGACGGTGACAACAACCTACGAGCAGTACTTC.

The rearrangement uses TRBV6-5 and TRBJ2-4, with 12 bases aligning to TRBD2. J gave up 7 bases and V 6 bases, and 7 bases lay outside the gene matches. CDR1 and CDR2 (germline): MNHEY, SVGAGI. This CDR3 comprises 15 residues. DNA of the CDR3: TGTGCCAGCAGGCCGGCTAGCGGGAGGGGGAACATTCAGTACTTC. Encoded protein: CASRPASGRGNIQYF.

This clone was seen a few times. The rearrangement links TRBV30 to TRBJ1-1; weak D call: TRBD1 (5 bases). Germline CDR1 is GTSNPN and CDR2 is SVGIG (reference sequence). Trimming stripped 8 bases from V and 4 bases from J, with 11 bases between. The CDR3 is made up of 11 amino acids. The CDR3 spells CAGGRVTEAFF. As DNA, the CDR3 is TGTGCCGGGGGGAGGGTCACTGAAGCTTTCTTT.

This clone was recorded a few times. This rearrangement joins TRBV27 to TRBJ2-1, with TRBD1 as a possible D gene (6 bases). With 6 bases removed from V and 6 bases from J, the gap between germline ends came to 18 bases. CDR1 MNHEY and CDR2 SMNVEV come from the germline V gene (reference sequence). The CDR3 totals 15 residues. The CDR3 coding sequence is TGTGCCAGCAGCTTACAGGGTTTATCTGTCAATGAGCAGTTCTTC. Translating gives CASSLQGLSVNEQFF.

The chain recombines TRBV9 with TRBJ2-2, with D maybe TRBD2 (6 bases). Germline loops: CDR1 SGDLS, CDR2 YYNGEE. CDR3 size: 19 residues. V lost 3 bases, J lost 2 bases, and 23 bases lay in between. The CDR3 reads CASSADRGKFPPNTGELFF. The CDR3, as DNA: TGTGCCAGCAGCGCAGACCGGGGGAAGTTTCCACCCAACACCGGGGAGCTGTTTTTT.

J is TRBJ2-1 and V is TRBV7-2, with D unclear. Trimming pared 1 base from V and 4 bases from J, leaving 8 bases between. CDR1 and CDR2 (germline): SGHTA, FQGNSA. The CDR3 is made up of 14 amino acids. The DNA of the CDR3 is TGTGCCAGCAGCTTAGGGCCCAAGTACAATGAGCAGTTCTTC. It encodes CASSLGPKYNEQFF.

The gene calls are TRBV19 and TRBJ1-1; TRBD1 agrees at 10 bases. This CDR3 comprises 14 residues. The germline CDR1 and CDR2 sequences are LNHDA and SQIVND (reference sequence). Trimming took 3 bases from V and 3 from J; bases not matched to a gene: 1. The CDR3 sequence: CASSMGQGYTEAFF. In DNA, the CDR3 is TGTGCCAGTAGTATGGGACAGGGGTACACTGAAGCTTTCTTT.

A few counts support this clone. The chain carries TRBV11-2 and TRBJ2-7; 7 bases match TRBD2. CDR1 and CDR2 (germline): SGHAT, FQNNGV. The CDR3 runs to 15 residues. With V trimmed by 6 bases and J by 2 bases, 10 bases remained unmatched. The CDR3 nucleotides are TGTGCCAGCAGTTACTATAGCGGGCGGGCCTACGAGCAGTACTTC. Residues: CASSYYSGRAYEQYF.

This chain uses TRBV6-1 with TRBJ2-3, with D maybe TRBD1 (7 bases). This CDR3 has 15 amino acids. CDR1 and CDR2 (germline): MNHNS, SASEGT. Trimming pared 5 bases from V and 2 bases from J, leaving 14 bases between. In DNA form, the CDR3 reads TGTGCCAGCAGTTGGCGGGACAGACACACAGATACGCAGTATTTT. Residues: CASSWRDRHTDTQYF.

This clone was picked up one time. CDR3 loop: CASSYGGRTFTEAFF. The CDR3 DNA reads as TGCGCCAGCAGCTACGGGGGACGGACGTTCACTGAAGCTTTCTTT. J is TRBJ1-1 and V is TRBV5-1, with D tentatively TRBD1 (5 bases). Looked up from germline, CDR1 is SGHRS and CDR2 is YFSETQ. V lost 3 bases to trimming and J lost 4 bases, with 16 bases between them. This CDR3 is 15 amino acids long. The full variable domain, rest sourced from reference TRBV5-1 and TRBJ1-1, is KAGVTQTPRYLIKTRGQQVTLSCSPISGHRSVSWYQQTPGQGLQFLFEYFSETQRNKGNFPGRFSGRQFSNSRSEMNVSTLELGDSALYLCASSYGGRTFTEAFFGQGTRLTVV.

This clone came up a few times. CDR3 coding DNA: TGTGCCAGCAGCGTAGTTGAGCGGGGTAACACCGGGGAGCTGTTTTTT. Protein: CASSVVERGNTGELFF. This chain uses TRBV9 with TRBJ2-2, with 7 bases aligning to TRBD2. There are 16 residues in the CDR3. V lost 0 bases and J lost 2; bases outside the gene matches: 4. Germline V lookup: CDR1 SGDLS, CDR2 YYNGEE.